This T cell receptor (beta chain) originates from a study of blood T cell repertoires in COVID-19 (dated by TCRdb to between 2020 and 2021). A note on the overall study: Samples from collaborators originated in the United States, Italy and Spain and spanned both the acute and convalescent phases of COVID-19. The material from the prospective study consisted of cDNA or gDNA derived from T cells, B-cell-depleted T cells, or PBMCs. Deeply sampled blood TCRbeta repertoires from subjects exposed to, actively infected with, or recovered from COVID-19 were included in the dataset. The repertoires were released in a freely available public database intended as a resource for research on the immune response to SARS-CoV-2. The samples were drawn from the first 160 participants of the ongoing ImmuneRACE study and from about 1,200 subjects provided by 6 global collaborators. Nearly every sample came with metadata listing a de-identified subject ID, COVID-19 status, age in years and sex. Where HLA class I and class II types were available, the types were taken from metadata supplied by the sample provider, not from assay-based typing.

TCRbeta CDR3 regions were amplified from genomic DNA by means of the immunoSEQ Assay, a bias-controlled multiplex PCR. The study's processing was this. Within the assay, amplification of reference gene primers was used to estimate how many nucleated cells each sample contained. To quantify the absolute abundance of each unique TCRbeta CDR3 rearrangement, sequence reads were collapsed and filtered. For each sample, productive Simpson clonality was calculated as the square root of Simpson's diversity index across productive rearrangements. Held by TCRdb, this immuneACCESS table contains in-frame sequences only and omits some clones. Under half of the omission traces to an unresolved V gene where checked; the cause of the rest is unknown. The V and J calls and the clone size are those of that table, but D and trimming were determined from the DNA. This sample comprises under 75,000 clones, 60% to 85% of them detected only once. The ten largest account for roughly half of the sample.

Results and caveats for the whole study, not just this receptor: The amount of clinical and demographic metadata varied by source and participant and was provided uncurated.

Whole blood was collected in K2EDTA tubes by collaborating institutions according to the institutions' own protocols. Collaborator samples were shipped for TCRbeta analysis as frozen whole blood, isolated PBMCs, or DNA extracted from either sample type. Comment on this clone: The antigen this receptor binds is unknown. Per-nucleotide qualities are absent, and no much larger clonotype sits a single base away.

CDR3 length: 14 amino acids, cysteine to phenylalanine. The sequence is cut down to CDR3 DNA, 42 bases in frame from base 1. The germline V gene encodes CDR1 LNHDA and CDR2 SQIVND (reference sequence). Relative to germline, V is missing 11 bases and J is missing 2 bases, with 10 bases of the junction outside any gene match. The sample comprised peripheral blood. The chain was built from TRBV19 and TRBJ1-2; 8 central bases correspond to TRBD1. The receptor was derived from a woman older than 75 with acute or convalescent COVID-19. The CDR3 is CAADPGGANYGYTF. The DNA is TGTGCCGCCGATCCAGGGGGCGCGAACTATGGCTACACCTTC.